The T cell receptor beta chain under discussion was sequenced for a study of T cell responses to AZD1222 COVID-19 vaccine. General study findings and limits: Rises in breadth and depth of Spike-specific TCRs came after two AZD1222 doses.

Assay: immunoSEQ multiplex PCR; the TCRdb copy retains only in-frame clones and omits some. The data show 130,000 to 150,000 clones, 85% to 90% seen once. The CDR3 is 16 residues long. Germline assignment: CDR1 MNHNY and CDR2 SVGAGI (reference sequence). Trimming removed 5 bases from V and 3 bases from J; junction bases left unmatched: 7. With respect to this clone: Its antigen is unknown.

The starting material was peripheral blood, obtained 28 days after the second AZD1222 dose. This sequence joins TRBV6-6 and TRBJ2-6; 7 bases map to TRBD1. This receptor was obtained from an adult who received the AZD1222 COVID-19 vaccine. The CDR3 DNA follows: TGTGCCAGCAGTGCGGACAGGCCGAGTGGGGCCAACGTCCTGACTTTC. Encoded protein: CASSADRPSGANVLTF.